Below are 11 T cell receptor beta chains sequenced from a single sample in a study of blood T cell repertoires in COVID-19. The assay was immunoSEQ multiplex PCR, and TCRdb's table has in-frame clones only and misses some. Of about 340,000 clones in the sample, 80% to 90% were seen once. The sample taken for sequencing was PBMCs or T cells enriched from blood (not recorded which). The receptors here all came from a woman aged 40 to 50 with acute COVID-19.

V gene TRBV12-1 combines with J gene TRBJ1-6; the table's D call, TRBD1, was not checked against the DNA. TRBV12-1 is a pseudogene locus. The CDR3 contains 15 residues. CDR3 nucleotide sequence: TGTGCCAGCAGCCGCGGGACAGGGGTGGGTTCACCCCTCCACTTT. Translated: CASSRGTGVGSPLHF.

The chain carries TRBV19 and TRBJ1-6; D is perhaps TRBD1 (5 bases). V was pared by 5 bases and J by 5 bases, with 10 bases between. CDR1 LNHDA and CDR2 SQIVND come from the germline V gene (reference sequence). The CDR3 consists of 14 residues. The CDR3 here is CASSLSRDNSPLHF. The CDR3 region has the DNA TGTGCCAGTAGTCTTTCCAGGGATAATTCACCCCTCCACTTT.

V is TRBV25-1 and J is TRBJ2-2, with 10 positions matching TRBD2. CDR3 size: 18 residues. V was pared by 3 bases and J by 1 base, with 8 bases of the junction left unmatched. Germline V gene lookup returns CDR1 MGHDK and CDR2 SYGVNS. CDR3 DNA sequence: TGTGCCAGCAGTGAGTCGGTAATAGCGGGAGGGAACACCGGGGAGCTGTTTTTT. This sequence encodes CASSESVIAGGNTGELFF.

This clone has a single count. This chain connects TRBV5-5 to TRBJ2-3; tentatively, D is TRBD2 (7 bases). V dropped 2 bases and J dropped 4 bases, with 11 bases sitting between them. Germline-derived CDR1 and CDR2 are SGHKS and YYEKEE (reference sequence). There are 14 residues in the CDR3. The CDR3 DNA follows: TGTGCCAGCAGCTTCTGGGAGGGGGCAGATACGCAGTATTTT. Amino acid sequence: CASSFWEGADTQYF.

The J gene is TRBJ1-5, the V gene TRBV18; D is ambiguous. From germline, CDR1 is KGHSH and CDR2 LQKENI. CDR3 size: 16 residues. Trimming took 4 bases from V and 0 from J, leaving 13 bases between them. The DNA of the CDR3 is TGTGCCAGCTCACTTGGTGCGGTGGATAGCAATCAGCCCCAGCATTTT. It codes for CASSLGAVDSNQPQHF.

This clone has more than one count but fewer than ten. The chain joins TRBV5-1 to TRBJ2-2; D is unclear. This CDR3 is built from 16 residues. The germline V gene encodes CDR1 SGHRS and CDR2 YFSETQ. V lost 1 base and J lost 1, with 11 bases in between. CDR3 bases: TGCGCCAGCAGCTTGACTGTTCCCGGGAACACCGGGGAGCTGTTTTTT. This gives the protein CASSLTVPGNTGELFF.

V is TRBV12-5 and J is TRBJ2-2, with TRBD1 as a possible D gene (6 bases). Germline-derived CDR1 and CDR2 are LGHNT and FRNRAP. Trimming took off 0 bases at V and 2 bases at J, with 10 bases between the two ends. This CDR3 has 16 amino acids. Written as DNA, the CDR3 is TGTGCTAGTGGTTTGGTTTTGGGGGCAAACACCGGGGAGCTGTTTTTT. As protein: CASGLVLGANTGELFF.

This clone was recorded a few times. This chain joins TRBV13 and TRBJ1-1, with TRBD1 as a possible D gene (6 bases). Germline V lookup: CDR1 PRHDT, CDR2 FYEKMQ (reference sequence). V was cut by 8 bases and J by 0 bases, with 10 bases left in between. CDR3 size: 13 residues. This CDR3 is CASVQGMNTEAFF. For the CDR3, the DNA is TGTGCCAGCGTACAGGGAATGAACACTGAAGCTTTCTTT. The variable domain in full, with the rest retrieved from reference TRBV13 and TRBJ1-1, is AAGVIQSPRHLIKEKRETATLKCYPIPRHDTVYWYQQGPGQDPQFLISFYEKMQSDKGSIPDRFSAQQFSDYHSELNMSSLELGDSALYFCASVQGMNTEAFFGQGTRLTVV.

A few counts support this clone. The chain is built from TRBV19 and TRBJ1-2; the match to TRBD1 covers 7 bases. Germline CDR1 is LNHDA and CDR2 is SQIVND (reference sequence). V lost 7 bases and J lost 1; bases outside the gene matches: 15. The CDR3 is made up of 17 amino acids. The CDR3 DNA is TGTGCCAGTATGGGGGCCGGGACAGTGGGAGTTAACTATGGCTACACCTTC. It specifies CASMGAGTVGVNYGYTF. Using reference TRBV19 and TRBJ1-2 for the parts outside the CDR3, the full variable domain is DGGITQSPKYLFRKEGQNVTLSCEQNLNHDAMYWYRQDPGQGLRLIYYSQIVNDFQKGDIAEGYSVSREKKESFPLTVTSAQKNPTAFYLCASMGAGTVGVNYGYTFGSGTRLTVV.

The rearrangement uses TRBV19 and TRBJ2-2, with D maybe TRBD1 (6 bases). This CDR3 has 11 amino acids. The V end was cut by 5 bases, the J end by 15 bases, with 13 bases between. The germline V gene has CDR1 LNHDA and CDR2 SQIVND (reference sequence). This chain's CDR3 is CASSGDRPVFF. The CDR3 DNA sequence: TGTGCCAGTAGTGGAGACAGGCCGGTGTTTTTT.

This sequence joins TRBV19 and TRBJ1-1, with TRBD1 matching over 7 bases. CDR3 length equals 14 residues. V lost 9 bases and J lost 5; bases outside the gene matches: 12. Germline V gives CDR1 LNHDA, CDR2 SQIVND (reference sequence). This chain's CDR3 is CASNRQGEGTEAFF. CDR3 nucleotides: TGTGCCAGCAACCGACAGGGTGAGGGGACTGAAGCTTTCTTT.